Listed below are T cell receptor beta chains from one sample, sequenced in a study of cytomegalovirus exposure and HLA in healthy donors. This table comes from immunoSEQ multiplex PCR, and its TCRdb copy is limited to in-frame clones, with some not included. The sample holds under 150,000 clones, approximately 85% seen once. Source material: PBMCs. Source of these receptors: a young woman in good health and CMV-seropositive. The CDR3 runs from the conserved cysteine through the conserved F or W. D genes are given only for firm matches. Some rows have no size entry. The others give once, few or many, or a class for an expanded clone.

>NA|TRBV13|TRBJ2-5|NA
CASKNQVQETQYF
TGTGCCAGCAAGAACCAGGTTCAAGAGACCCAGTACTTC
>NA|TRBV5-4|TRBJ1-1|NA
CASSLPNAGAEAFF
TGTGCCAGCAGCTTACCCAACGCAGGGGCTGAAGCTTTCTTT
>NA|TRBV2|TRBJ2-3|TRBD1
CASTEQGATDTQYF
TGTGCCAGCACTGAACAGGGGGCAACAGATACGCAGTATTTT
>few|TRBV18|TRBJ1-2|NA
CASSPLAGSVYGYTF
TGTGCCAGCTCACCTCTAGCTGGGTCTGTCTATGGCTACACCTTC
>NA|TRBV10-3|TRBJ2-2|NA
CAIQGPGELFF
TGTGCCATACAGGGCCCCGGGGAGCTGTTTTTT
>NA|TRBV29-1|TRBJ2-7|TRBD2
CSVLPGLAGYEQYF
TGCAGCGTGCTACCGGGACTAGCGGGCTACGAGCAGTACTTC
>NA|TRBV11-1|TRBJ2-1|TRBD2
CASSYLGVSGVLYNEQFF
TGTGCCAGCAGCTACCTCGGGGTTAGCGGGGTCCTCTACAATGAGCAGTTCTTC
>NA|TRBV27|TRBJ2-4|NA
CASSSYANIQYF
TGTGCCAGCAGTTCCTACGCGAACATTCAGTACTTC
>NA|TRBV5-1|TRBJ1-1|TRBD1
CASSLLGQGHTEAFF
TGCGCCAGCAGCTTGTTGGGACAGGGGCACACTGAAGCTTTCTTT
>once|TRBV5-4|TRBJ2-1|TRBD1
CASSLESGQRSYNEQFF
TGTGCCAGCAGCTTAGAGTCGGGACAGCGCTCCTACAATGAGCAGTTCTTC
>NA|TRBV7-9|TRBJ1-2|TRBD1
CASSPEGASSGHTF
TGTGCCAGCAGCCCAGAGGGGGCCTCGAGTGGCCACACCTTC
>NA|TRBV25-1|TRBJ2-7|TRBD2
CASSTTGLADYEQYF
TGTGCCAGCAGTACCACGGGACTAGCGGATTACGAGCAGTACTTC
>NA|TRBV29-1|TRBJ1-1|NA
CSVAWGGQLMNTEAFF
TGCAGCGTCGCATGGGGGGGTCAGCTGATGAACACTGAAGCTTTCTTT
>NA|TRBV29-1|TRBJ2-1|TRBD1
CSVENRGTGVREQFF
TGCAGCGTTGAAAACCGCGGGACAGGGGTGCGTGAGCAGTTCTTC
>NA|TRBV19|TRBJ2-7|NA
CASSRTALAYEQYF
TGTGCCAGTAGTAGGACTGCACTGGCCTACGAGCAGTACTTC
>NA|TRBV2|TRBJ2-7|NA
CASSPSYEQYF
TGTGCCAGCAGCCCATCCTACGAGCAGTACTTC
>NA|TRBV18|TRBJ2-7|NA
CASSPPGGGHYEQYF
TGTGCCAGCTCACCACCGGGGGGGGGCCACTACGAGCAGTACTTC
>NA|TRBV2|TRBJ2-4|TRBD2
CASSASGAGNIQYF
TGTGCCAGCAGTGCTAGCGGGGCTGGGAACATTCAGTACTTC
>NA|TRBV7-2|TRBJ1-6|NA
CASREDGNSPLHF
TGTGCCAGCAGGGAGGACGGTAATTCACCCCTCCACTTT
>NA|TRBV15|TRBJ1-2|NA
CATRGGVDSNYGYTF
TGTGCCACCAGGGGGGGGGTCGACAGTAACTATGGCTACACCTTC
>NA|TRBV15|TRBJ2-3|TRBD2
CATSRDRSFGGGIADTQYF
TGTGCCACCAGCAGAGATCGATCGTTCGGGGGGGGGATCGCAGATACGCAGTATTTT
>NA|TRBV7-9|TRBJ2-7|TRBD2
CASSFKPSGASVRNEQYF
TGTGCCAGCAGCTTTAAGCCTAGCGGAGCCAGTGTAAGGAACGAGCAGTACTTC
>NA|TRBV5-1|TRBJ1-3|NA
CASSLASSGNTIYF
TGCGCCAGCAGCCTGGCTAGTTCTGGAAACACCATATATTTT
>NA|TRBV30|TRBJ1-6|TRBD1
CAWREATGGNSPLHF
TGTGCCTGGAGGGAAGCAACAGGGGGTAATTCACCCCTCCACTTT
>NA|TRBV15|TRBJ2-1|TRBD2
CATSRGRMSGRTYNEQFF
TGTGCCACCAGCAGGGGACGGATGTCCGGGAGGACCTACAATGAGCAGTTCTTC
>once|TRBV6-5|TRBJ2-3|NA
CASSYRGKSDTQYF
TGTGCCAGCAGTTACAGGGGGAAATCAGATACGCAGTATTTT
>NA|TRBV7-9|TRBJ1-1|TRBD1
CASSWSQGVLEAFF
TGTGCCAGCAGCTGGTCACAGGGGGTCCTTGAAGCTTTCTTT
>NA|TRBV18|TRBJ2-7|NA
CASSPPGGSVEQYF
TGTGCCAGCTCACCCCCGGGGGGCTCGGTCGAGCAGTACTTC
>NA|TRBV27|TRBJ1-6|NA
CASSLRDSPLHF
TGTGCCAGCAGTTTGAGGGATTCACCCCTCCACTTT
>NA|TRBV7-2|TRBJ1-2|TRBD1
CASKAGQGRSGYTF
TGTGCCAGCAAGGCCGGACAGGGGAGGTCTGGCTACACCTTC
>NA|TRBV2|TRBJ1-5|TRBD1
CASTGGSGQPQHF
TGTGCCAGCACAGGGGGTAGTGGTCAGCCCCAGCATTTT
>NA|TRBV5-1|TRBJ1-1|NA
CASSPRGGPNTEAFF
TGCGCCAGCAGCCCTAGAGGAGGGCCGAACACTGAAGCTTTCTTT
>NA|TRBV4-2|TRBJ1-3|TRBD1
CASSQGGQLSSGNTIYF
TGTGCCAGCAGCCAAGGGGGACAGCTGTCCTCTGGAAACACCATATATTTT
>NA|TRBV7-3|TRBJ1-1|TRBD1
CASSTDRAGHTEAFF
TGTGCCAGCAGCACGGACAGGGCGGGCCACACTGAAGCTTTCTTT
>NA|TRBV6-7|TRBJ1-1|NA
CASSSGRDTEAFF
TGTGCCAGCAGTTCCGGCAGGGACACTGAAGCTTTCTTT
>NA|TRBV6-1|TRBJ1-5|NA
CASSEKLVGRGQPQHF
TGTGCCAGCAGTGAAAAGTTGGTGGGGCGGGGGCAGCCCCAGCATTTT
>NA|TRBV4-1|TRBJ2-3|TRBD2
CASSQPYLAGARTDTQYF
TGCGCCAGCAGCCAGCCTTATCTAGCGGGGGCCCGCACAGATACGCAGTATTTT
>NA|TRBV5-4|TRBJ1-6|NA
CASSLIGLNSPLHF
TGTGCCAGCAGCTTGATCGGACTAAATTCACCCCTCCACTTT
>NA|TRBV27|TRBJ2-7|TRBD1
CASRFTGGHEQYF
TGTGCCAGCAGGTTTACAGGGGGGCACGAGCAGTACTTC
>NA|TRBV6-5|TRBJ1-2|NA
CASSYSGNYGYTF
TGTGCCAGCAGTTACTCCGGTAACTATGGCTACACCTTC
>few|TRBV19|TRBJ2-7|TRBD1
CASSITPKGTGGYEQYF
TGTGCCAGTAGTATCACTCCCAAGGGCACAGGGGGCTACGAGCAGTACTTC
>few|TRBV4-2|TRBJ2-7|NA
CASSRLGVESEQYF
TGTGCCAGCAGCCGGCTAGGGGTAGAATCGGAGCAGTACTTC
>NA|TRBV28|TRBJ2-2|NA
CASRMGQRAGELFF
TGTGCCAGCAGAATGGGACAACGGGCAGGGGAGCTGTTTTTT
>NA|TRBV4-2|TRBJ1-2|NA
CASSPGGARSDYGYTF
TGTGCCAGCAGCCCCGGGGGTGCCAGGTCGGACTATGGCTACACCTTC
>once|TRBV18|TRBJ1-3|NA
CASSPAGSGNTIYF
TGTGCCAGCTCACCCGCAGGCTCTGGAAACACCATATATTTT
>NA|TRBV11-1|TRBJ2-2|TRBD2
CASSYGLAGGADTGELFF
TGTGCCAGCAGTTACGGACTAGCGGGGGGGGCAGACACCGGGGAGCTGTTTTTT
>NA|TRBV6-5|TRBJ2-7|NA
CASSYSGTFRGSEQYF
TGTGCCAGCAGTTACTCGGGAACATTTAGGGGGTCCGAGCAGTACTTC
>NA|TRBV6-1|TRBJ1-6|NA
CASSERGRDNSPLHF
TGTGCCAGCAGTGAACGGGGGAGGGATAATTCACCCCTCCACTTT
>NA|TRBV7-2|TRBJ2-3|NA
CASSFLPSFTDTQYF
TGTGCCAGCAGCTTTCTACCCTCATTCACAGATACGCAGTATTTT
>NA|TRBV11-2|TRBJ1-1|NA
CASSLEGAANTEAFF
TGTGCCAGCAGCTTAGAGGGGGCGGCGAACACTGAAGCTTTCTTT
>NA|TRBV27|TRBJ1-4|NA
CASSPFDRINEKLFF
TGTGCCAGCAGTCCCTTCGACAGAATTAATGAAAAACTGTTTTTT
>NA|TRBV5-4|TRBJ2-5|TRBD1
CASSLGGQQYQETQYF
TGTGCCAGCAGCTTGGGGGGACAGCAGTACCAAGAGACCCAGTACTTC
>NA|TRBV28|TRBJ2-2|TRBD2
CASTTGQREDLKNTGELFF
TGTGCCAGCACAACGGGTCAGCGGGAGGACTTAAAGAACACCGGGGAGCTGTTTTTT
>NA|TRBV27|TRBJ2-7|NA
CASRVALSSYEQYF
TGTGCCAGCAGGGTGGCCCTCTCCTCCTACGAGCAGTACTTC
>NA|TRBV27|TRBJ1-4|NA
CASSFLGRTNEKLFF
TGTGCCAGCAGTTTCCTAGGGAGGACTAATGAAAAACTGTTTTTT
>NA|TRBV9|TRBJ1-1|NA
CASSVGTGWNTEAFF
TGTGCCAGCAGCGTAGGTACAGGGTGGAACACTGAAGCTTTCTTT
>few|TRBV15|TRBJ1-2|NA
CATSTEALNYGYTF
TGTGCCACCAGCACTGAGGCCTTAAACTATGGCTACACCTTC
>NA|TRBV10-3|TRBJ1-5|NA
CAISESGGNNQPQHF
TGTGCCATCAGTGAGTCGGGGGGTAACAATCAGCCCCAGCATTTT